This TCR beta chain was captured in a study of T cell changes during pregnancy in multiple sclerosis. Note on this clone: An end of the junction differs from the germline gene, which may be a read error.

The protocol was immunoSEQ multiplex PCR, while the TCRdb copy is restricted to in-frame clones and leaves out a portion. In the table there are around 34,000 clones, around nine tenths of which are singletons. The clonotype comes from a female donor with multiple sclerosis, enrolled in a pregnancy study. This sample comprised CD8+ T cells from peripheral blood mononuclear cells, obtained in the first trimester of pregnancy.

The CDR3 is CASSPGTGGDF. CDR3 sequence (DNA): TGTGCCAGCAGTCCCGGGACAGGGGGGGATTTT. V usage is TRBV6-5 and J usage is TRBJ2-3, with TRBD1 matching 11 bases. Germline values: CDR1 MNHEY, CDR2 SVGAGI. The length of the CDR3 is 11 residues.